This T cell receptor beta chain was sequenced in a study of early T cells in non-severe SARS-CoV-2 infection. Study-wide background: Sequencing of unsorted whole blood was done on bulk RNA, leaving chains unpaired.

TCRdb ran MiXCR on the 5' RACE reads and lists one entry per CDR3 protein. The data hold approximately 42,000 distinct CDR3 sequences, with about 7% observed a single time. This clonotype appeared many times. Germline-derived CDR1 and CDR2 are MNHEY and SVGAGI. The length of the CDR3 is 12 residues. With 4 bases clipped from V and 5 bases from J, the junction kept 2 bases outside the gene matches. The receptor's source is an adult who was a healthcare worker with PCR-confirmed SARS-CoV-2 infection or an uninfected control (not recorded which). Sequences were obtained from whole blood. The chain carries TRBV6-5 and TRBJ2-7; 7 bases agree with TRBD1. Here the CDR3 DNA reads TGTGCCAGCAGTTTCACAGGGGACGAGCAGTACTTC. As protein: CASSFTGDEQYF.